Presented here are 27 T cell receptor beta chains from one specimen sequenced in a study of radiation and T cells in renal cell carcinoma. Time point: blood 2 weeks post-SBRT. Treatment: 15 Gy SBRT to primary tumor, nephrectomy 4 weeks later. The table came from immunoSEQ multiplex PCR; TCRdb's copy has only in-frame clones and leaves some out. The table shows 120,000 or so clones, with 70% to 90% occurring only once. The sequences come from blood, collected from a patient whose treatment included radiotherapy and nephrectomy. All receptors come from a woman in her sixties or seventies with renal cell carcinoma.

The chain employs TRBV5-1 and TRBJ1-3; D uncertain. This CDR3 region has 18 residues. V lost 0 bases and J 0 bases, leaving 16 bases between the germline ends. The germline CDR1 and CDR2 sequences are SGHRS and YFSETQ. CDR3 protein: CASSLEGGFWSSGNTIYF. The CDR3 DNA reads as TGCGCCAGCAGCTTGGAGGGTGGTTTTTGGTCCTCTGGAAACACCATATATTTT.

The chain couples TRBV6-6 to TRBJ1-5; 11 bases fit TRBD1. Germline CDR1 reads MNHNY; CDR2 reads SVGAGI (reference sequence). V shed 6 bases and J 6 bases; nucleotides not matched to a gene: 7. This CDR3 spans 15 amino acids. CDR3 sequence: CASSGRGQGVQPQHF. Here the CDR3 DNA reads TGTGCCAGCAGCGGGCGGGGACAGGGGGTTCAGCCCCAGCATTTT.

In its sample, this clone was seen once. V gene TRBV2 combines with J gene TRBJ1-5; possibly TRBD1 for D (6 bases). Trimming stripped 6 bases from V and 3 bases from J, with 9 bases between. CDR1 SNHLY and CDR2 FYNNEI come from the germline V gene. This CDR3 spans 13 amino acids. CDR3 nucleotides: TGTGCCAGCAGGCAGGGGCCCAATCAGCCCCAGCATTTT. Its translation: CASRQGPNQPQHF.

This clone is a singleton in its sample. This chain links TRBV27 with TRBJ1-5; 7 nucleotides align to TRBD1. The germline V gene encodes CDR1 MNHEY and CDR2 SMNVEV (reference sequence). The CDR3 spans 19 residues. V lost 4 bases to trimming and J lost 0 bases; unmatched junction nucleotides: 15. The CDR3 here is CASSSVLPWDSNSNQPQHF. CDR3 coding DNA: TGTGCCAGCAGTTCCGTCCTCCCTTGGGACAGCAATAGCAATCAGCCCCAGCATTTT.

The chain has TRBV5-1 and TRBJ1-2; no reliable D call. Trimming cost V 0 bases and J 2 bases, with 11 bases left between them. The CDR3 runs to 15 residues. Germline V gene data show CDR1 as SGHRS and CDR2 as YFSETQ. The CDR3 DNA sequence: TGCGCCAGCAGCTTGGAAGTAGGGCCGAACTATGGCTACACCTTC. Amino acids: CASSLEVGPNYGYTF.

The count of this clone is one. The rearrangement uses TRBV5-4 and TRBJ1-2, with D perhaps matching TRBD1 (5 bases). V gave up 4 bases and J gave up 3 bases, with 16 bases separating them. Looked up from germline, CDR1 is SGHNT and CDR2 is YYREEE (reference sequence). This CDR3 is built from 15 residues. The DNA for the CDR3 is TGTGCCAGCAGCGTGCCGTCAGGGTTTCACTATGGCTACACCTTC. Protein product: CASSVPSGFHYGYTF.

The chain has TRBV11-1 and TRBJ1-1; 9 bases agree with TRBD1. Per germline, CDR1 SGHAT and CDR2 FQDESV (reference sequence). The CDR3 has 15 residues. J gave up 1 base and V 5 bases, and 5 bases lay outside the gene matches. The CDR3 DNA reads as TGTGCCAGCAGCATCCACAGGGGGCGGAACACTGAAGCTTTCTTT. Its translation: CASSIHRGRNTEAFF.

This clone was counted a few times. This chain uses TRBV29-1 with TRBJ1-1; 7 nucleotides agree with TRBD1. The CDR3 length is 13 residues. Germline V CDR1 and CDR2: SQVTM, ANQGSEA. The V segment lost 7 bases and the J segment 5 bases; nucleotides outside the gene matches: 10. Here the CDR3 reads CSAKGAGGTEAFF. The CDR3 DNA reads TGCAGCGCCAAGGGGGCAGGGGGGACTGAAGCTTTCTTT.

Note on this clone: This same CDR3 is encoded by further DNA sequences in the sample. This sequence joins TRBV5-6 and TRBJ1-1; D gene uncertain. This CDR3 is built from 13 residues. V shed 1 base and J shed 1 base, with 5 bases lying between them. The germline gives CDR1 SGHDT, CDR2 YYEEEE. As DNA, the CDR3 is TGTGCCAGCAGCTTGAAAGCGAACACTGAAGCTTTCTTT. Its translation: CASSLKANTEAFF.

The genes are TRBV11-2 and TRBJ2-5; TRBD2 matches at 9 bases. Trimming removed 6 bases from V and 4 bases from J; junction bases left unmatched: 6. The CDR3 runs 14 residues. Per the germline V gene, CDR1 is SGHAT and CDR2 is FQNNGV. CDR3 sequence (DNA): TGTGCCAGCAGTCTTCAGACTAGCGGAGAGACCCAGTACTTC. Protein sequence: CASSLQTSGETQYF.

This sequence joins TRBV6-5 and TRBJ1-5, with D possibly TRBD1 on 6 matching bases. Germline CDR1 reads MNHEY; CDR2 reads SVGAGI. The CDR3 length is 14 residues. Trimming left V 5 bases short and J 2 bases short, with 10 bases between. The CDR3 protein is CASSEGGGNQPQHF. The CDR3 DNA sequence: TGTGCCAGCAGTGAGGGGGGTGGCAATCAGCCCCAGCATTTT.

This chain joins TRBV6-1 and TRBJ2-3, with D possibly being TRBD1 (5 bases). Looked up from germline, CDR1 is MNHNS and CDR2 is SASEGT. CDR3 length: 13 amino acids. V lost 6 bases and J 2 bases, leaving 9 bases between the germline ends. The CDR3 coding sequence is TGTGCCAGCAGGGACACTTACACAGATACGCAGTATTTT. It encodes CASRDTYTDTQYF.

V gene TRBV10-3 combines with J gene TRBJ1-1, with no clear D. CDR1 and CDR2 from the germline V gene are ENHRY and SYGVKD. CDR3 size: 15 residues. V lost 1 base and J lost 6, with 15 bases in between. The CDR3: CAISEFTGMTAEAFF. The DNA for the CDR3 is TGTGCCATCAGTGAGTTTACGGGAATGACCGCTGAAGCTTTCTTT.

V usage is TRBV4-2 and J usage is TRBJ1-2; a possible D gene is TRBD1 (5 bases). Germline CDR1 LGHNA, CDR2 YNFKEQ. CDR3 length: 14 amino acids. V lost 4 bases and J lost 8, with 17 bases in between. The CDR3 spells CASSPFREGEGYTF. CDR3 DNA sequence: TGTGCCAGCAGCCCCTTCCGGGAAGGGGAAGGCTACACCTTC.

The genes are TRBV27 and TRBJ1-5; weak D call: TRBD1 (5 bases). In germline, CDR1 is MNHEY, CDR2 SMNVEV (reference sequence). V gave up 6 bases and J gave up 4 bases, with 13 bases separating them. CDR3 length: 14 residues. CDR3 coding DNA: TGTGCCAGCAGATTCGGGACGGGAAATCAGCCCCAGCATTTT. Amino acids: CASRFGTGNQPQHF.

The sample holds one count of this clone. The V call is TRBV4-3, the J call TRBJ2-4, with D perhaps matching TRBD2 (7 bases). V lost 1 base to trimming and J lost 1 base, with 14 bases between them. The germline V gene has CDR1 LGHNA and CDR2 YSLEER. There are 17 residues in the CDR3. The CDR3 region is CASSQGVGGGAKNIQYF. The CDR3 region has the DNA TGCGCCAGCAGCCAAGGGGTAGGGGGAGGGGCCAAAAACATTCAGTACTTC.

The CDR3 nucleotides read TGTGCCAGCACCAAGATTAGCTCTGGAAACACCATATATTTT. Amino acid sequence: CASTKISSGNTIYF. The chain is built from TRBV6-5 and TRBJ1-3; D uncertain. V lost 7 bases and J 0 bases, leaving 10 bases between the germline ends. The CDR3 is 14 amino acids. Germline V gene data show CDR1 as MNHEY and CDR2 as SVGAGI.

This chain connects TRBV2 to TRBJ1-4; D is unclear. The length of the CDR3 is 16 residues. V was shortened by 5 bases and J by 2 bases, with 15 bases between the two germline ends. Germline V gene data show CDR1 as SNHLY and CDR2 as FYNNEI. The CDR3 DNA reads TGTGCCAGCAGTCCCCAACCGATGTCGACTAATGAAAAACTGTTTTTT. Translated: CASSPQPMSTNEKLFF.

The chain has TRBV7-5 and TRBJ2-1; the table gives TRBD1 as D, unverified against the DNA. TRBV7-5 is shown as a pseudogene. The CDR3 runs to 16 residues. The CDR3 reads CARSPEQGSYYNEQFF. CDR3 nucleotide sequence: TGTGCCAGAAGCCCCGAACAGGGCTCCTACTACAATGAGCAGTTCTTC.

The chain carries TRBV28 and TRBJ2-7; D remains unclear. Germline V gene lookup returns CDR1 MDHEN and CDR2 SYDVKM. V lost 5 bases, J lost 0 bases, and 17 bases lay in between. CDR3 length equals 16 residues. CDR3 residues: CASSATVRSSSYEQYF. CDR3 coding DNA: TGTGCCAGCAGTGCTACCGTAAGGTCTAGCTCCTACGAGCAGTACTTC.

V is TRBV9 and J is TRBJ2-6; no clear D gene. Trimming pared 0 bases from V and 0 bases from J, leaving 10 bases between. The CDR3 is made up of 17 amino acids. Germline CDR1 reads SGDLS; CDR2 reads YYNGEE. The CDR3 here is CASSVAPLGSGANVLTF. CDR3 bases: TGTGCCAGCAGCGTAGCCCCTCTCGGCTCTGGGGCCAACGTCCTGACTTTC.

The CDR3 sequence: CASRRVGQQETQYF. The DNA of the CDR3 is TGTGCCAGCAGACGGGTGGGCCAGCAAGAGACCCAGTACTTC. The chain combines TRBV5-4 with TRBJ2-5; D gene uncertain. Trimming left V 5 bases short and J 2 bases short, with 13 bases between. The germline V gene has CDR1 SGHNT and CDR2 YYREEE (reference sequence). The CDR3 is 14 residues long. The complete variable domain, with remaining parts taken from reference TRBV5-4 and TRBJ2-5, reads ETGVTQSPTHLIKTRGQQVTLRCSSQSGHNTVSWYQQALGQGPQFIFQYYREEENGRGNFPPRFSGLQFPNYSSELNVNALELDDSALYLCASRRVGQQETQYFGPGTRLLVL.

The V gene is TRBV28, the J gene TRBJ2-7, with D possibly matching TRBD1 (6 bases). CDR1 and CDR2 (germline): MDHEN, SYDVKM. The ends were cut back, 3 bases at V and 5 bases at J, with 14 bases in the middle. The CDR3 contains 14 residues. CDR3 sequence reads: CASSFSGRGNEQYF. CDR3 coding DNA: TGTGCCAGCAGTTTTTCCGGCAGGGGCAACGAGCAGTACTTC.

The chain recombines TRBV28 with TRBJ1-2; D remains ambiguous. Germline CDR1 and CDR2: MDHEN and SYDVKM. This CDR3 contains 14 residues. Trimming took off 1 base at V and 6 bases at J, with 12 bases between the two ends. The CDR3 reads CASSLFTGSDGYTF. Written as DNA, the CDR3 is TGTGCCAGCAGTTTATTCACCGGATCCGATGGCTACACCTTC.

The rearrangement links TRBV13 to TRBJ1-4, with unresolved D. This CDR3 region has 13 residues. The V end lost 7 bases, the J end lost 3 bases, and 9 bases lay between the germline ends. Looked up from germline, CDR1 is PRHDT and CDR2 is FYEKMQ (reference sequence). The CDR3 is CASTSGANEKLFF. CDR3 nucleotide sequence: TGTGCCAGCACCTCCGGGGCTAATGAAAAACTGTTTTTT.

The chain has TRBV5-6 and TRBJ2-7, with 8 bases that match TRBD1. V dropped 0 bases and J dropped 5; count of bases not matched to a gene: 7. Per germline, CDR1 SGHDT and CDR2 YYEEEE. This CDR3 region has 15 residues. Here the CDR3 reads CASSLAQGAGNEQYF. The CDR3 DNA follows: TGTGCCAGCAGCTTGGCCCAGGGGGCGGGAAACGAGCAGTACTTC.

The chain couples TRBV5-1 to TRBJ2-5; 9 nucleotides match TRBD2. The germline CDR1 and CDR2 sequences are SGHRS and YFSETQ. CDR3 length: 16 amino acids. V shed 0 bases, J shed 1 base, and the junction held 4 bases outside the gene matches. In DNA form, the CDR3 reads TGCGCCAGCAGCTTGGCGGGCGGGGGGGCCCAAGAGACCCAGTACTTC. Amino acid sequence: CASSLAGGGAQETQYF.